What follows describes a single T cell receptor beta chain. The antigen remains undetermined. Produced via immunoSEQ multiplex PCR; TCRdb's table is partial and in-frame only. Among about 190,000 clones listed, around 86% were seen once. The sample comes from a study of cytomegalovirus exposure and HLA in healthy donors. Study at large: A later analysis reported the 130 or so validation repertoires used the same platform as the approximately 700 first-cohort repertoires. Study-wide results and caveats: For most TCR sequences rarity was the rule, although some public TCRs occurred in many donors. Overall, approximately 150 TCR beta chains were annotated as cytomegalovirus-associated. As was reported, the classifier diagnosed cytomegalovirus status with high specificity and sensitivity.

The CDR3 covers 11 residues. CDR1 and CDR2 from the germline V gene are SNHLY and FYNNEI. V lost 2 bases and J lost 13, with 6 bases in between. The chain has TRBV2 and TRBJ2-6; D is unresolved. This clonotype originated in a woman aged 18-29 years in good health and CMV-seronegative. Sequenced sample: PBMCs. CDR3 coding DNA: TGTGCCAGCAGTGAATCGCGGGTCCTGACTTTC. Protein product: CASSESRVLTF.